Sequencing of this T cell receptor (beta chain) was carried out in a study of cytomegalovirus exposure and HLA in healthy donors. Data came from immunoSEQ multiplex PCR; TCRdb stores just in-frame clones and leaves some out. The repertoire consists of around 150,000 clones, with approximately 88% occurring once and the leading ten covering 2.5% to 4%. General observations from the study: The authors listed approximately 160 TCR beta chains as cytomegalovirus-associated.

Points on this clone: Its cognate antigen is unknown.

This CDR3 is 16 amino acids long. Between the trimmed V and J ends, which lost 7 bases and 1 base, there was a span of 20 bases. Looked up from germline, CDR1 is SQVTM and CDR2 is ANQGSEA. The sequencing input was PBMCs. The sequence came from a young woman in good health and CMV-seropositive. The rearrangement joins TRBV29-1 to TRBJ2-1; D is possibly TRBD2 (7 bases). The CDR3 sequence: CSGVRGGGTSYNEQFF. As DNA, the CDR3 is TGCAGCGGCGTAAGGGGGGGCGGGACGTCCTACAATGAGCAGTTCTTC.